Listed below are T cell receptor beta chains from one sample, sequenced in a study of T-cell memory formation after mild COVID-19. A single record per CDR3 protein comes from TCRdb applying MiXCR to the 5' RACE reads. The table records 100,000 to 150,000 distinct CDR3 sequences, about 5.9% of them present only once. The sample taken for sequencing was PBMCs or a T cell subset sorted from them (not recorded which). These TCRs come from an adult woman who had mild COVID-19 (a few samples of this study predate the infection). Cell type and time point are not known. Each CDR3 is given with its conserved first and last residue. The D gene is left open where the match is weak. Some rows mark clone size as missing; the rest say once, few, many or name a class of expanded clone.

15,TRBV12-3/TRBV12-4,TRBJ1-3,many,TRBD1,CASSLRGLGGNTIYF,TGTGCCAGCAGTTTGAGGGGGCTGGGGGGAAACACCATATATTTT
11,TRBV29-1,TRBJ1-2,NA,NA,CSVGVTGSDTF,TGCAGCGTGGGGGTGACAGGCTCCGACACCTTC
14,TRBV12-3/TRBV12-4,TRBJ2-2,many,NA,CASSLAHRRGELFF,TGTGCCAGCAGTTTAGCGCATCGACGGGGGGAGCTGTTTTTT
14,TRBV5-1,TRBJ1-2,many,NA,CASSLSGTNDGYTF,TGCGCCAGCAGCTTGAGTGGGACCAACGATGGCTACACCTTC
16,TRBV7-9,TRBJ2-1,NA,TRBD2,CASSLTSGRRRSEQFF,TGTGCCAGCAGCTTGACTAGCGGGAGACGAAGGAGTGAGCAGTTCTTC
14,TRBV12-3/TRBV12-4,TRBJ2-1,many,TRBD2,CASLKRERVSEQFF,TGTGCCAGTCTTAAGCGGGAGAGGGTGAGTGAGCAGTTCTTC
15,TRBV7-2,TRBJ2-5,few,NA,CASSLEGLPQGTQYF,TGTGCCAGCAGCTTAGAGGGGCTACCCCAGGGGACCCAGTACTTC
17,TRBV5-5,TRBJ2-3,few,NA,CASSSRKTGRVTDTQYF,TGTGCCAGCAGCTCCCGGAAGACAGGCCGAGTCACAGATACGCAGTATTTT
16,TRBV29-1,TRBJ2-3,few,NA,CSVDRRGHTITDTQYF,TGCAGCGTTGATCGCAGGGGCCATACCATCACAGATACGCAGTATTTT
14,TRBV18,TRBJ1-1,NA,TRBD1,CASSPAGGDTEAFF,TGTGCCAGCTCCCCCGCAGGGGGGGACACTGAAGCTTTCTTT
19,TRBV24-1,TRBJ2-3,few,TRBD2,CATSDRLAGIRSSTDTQYF,TGTGCCACCAGTGACCGACTAGCGGGGATACGGTCTAGCACAGATACGCAGTATTTT
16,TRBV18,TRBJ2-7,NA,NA,CASSPRGPGSSYEQYF,TGTGCCAGCTCACCACGCGGGCCGGGTTCGAGCTACGAGCAGTACTTC
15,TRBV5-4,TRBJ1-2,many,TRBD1,CASSLPQTGAGGYTF,TGTGCCAGCAGCTTGCCCCAAACAGGGGCCGGTGGCTACACCTTC
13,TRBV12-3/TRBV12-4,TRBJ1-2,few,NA,CASSLGSGHGYTF,TGTGCCAGCAGTTTAGGATCGGGACATGGCTACACCTTC
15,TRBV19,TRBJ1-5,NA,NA,CASSNEGRGNQPQHF,TGTGCCAGTAGTAACGAGGGCAGGGGCAATCAGCCCCAGCATTTT
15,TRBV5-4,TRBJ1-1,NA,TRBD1,CASSVTGLGNTEAFF,TGTGCCAGCAGCGTGACAGGGCTCGGGAACACTGAAGCTTTCTTT
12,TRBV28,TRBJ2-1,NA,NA,CASSLGLNEQFF,TGTGCCAGCAGTTTGGGGCTCAATGAGCAGTTCTTC
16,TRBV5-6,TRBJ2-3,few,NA,CASSSHLARLTDTQYF,TGTGCCAGCAGCTCCCATTTGGCGCGGCTCACAGATACGCAGTATTTT